These 25 T cell receptor beta chains share one sample of origin, sequenced in a study of CD8+CD57+ T cells in acquired aplastic anemia. Genomic DNA served as template for TCR beta VDJ and CDR3 profiling. Using its own MiXCR run on the reads, TCRdb lists one record per CDR3 protein. This table has 150,000 to 200,000 distinct CDR3 sequences, about 60% appearing once. Sample: sorted CD4+, CD8+, or CD8+CD57+ T cells (not recorded which) from PBMCs. Receptor source: a human donor in good health.

The rearrangement uses TRBV7-9 and TRBJ2-2; D gene ambiguous. The V end was cut by 7 bases, the J end by 1 base, with 1 base between. Per the germline V gene, CDR1 is SEHNR and CDR2 is FQNEAQ (reference sequence). This CDR3 spans 11 amino acids. CDR3 region: CASKNTGELFF. CDR3 nucleotides: TGTGCCAGCAAGAACACCGGGGAGCTGTTTTTT.

This clonotype has only one observation. The genes are TRBV7-2 and TRBJ2-5, with TRBD1 matching 8 bases. This CDR3 spans 15 amino acids. CDR1 is SGHTA, CDR2 FQGNSA, per germline. The V and J ends lost 5 bases and 5 bases, in that order; junction bases with no gene match: 10. The CDR3 sequence: CASSPQGAMRETQYF. In DNA form, the CDR3 reads TGTGCCAGCAGCCCCCAGGGGGCGATGAGGGAGACCCAGTACTTC. Combining the CDR3 with reference TRBV7-2 and TRBJ2-5 gives the whole variable domain GAGVSQSPSNKVTEKGKDVELRCDPISGHTALYWYRQSLGQGLEFLIYFQGNSAPDKSGLPSDRFSAERTGGSVSTLTIQRTQQEDSAVYLCASSPQGAMRETQYFGPGTRLLVL.

V is TRBV9 and J is TRBJ2-1; TRBD1 matches at 10 bases. Germline loops: CDR1 SGDLS, CDR2 YYNGEE. After removal of 3 bases from V and 2 bases from J, the junction contained 2 bases not matched to a gene. The CDR3 runs 15 residues. The CDR3 protein is CASSGGTGAYNEQFF. The CDR3 DNA is TGTGCCAGCAGCGGAGGGACAGGGGCCTACAATGAGCAGTTCTTC.

This clonotype has only a few counts. The J gene is TRBJ1-2, the V gene TRBV20-1; D is possibly TRBD1 (6 bases). Trimming took off 6 bases at V and 0 bases at J, with 14 bases between the two ends. The CDR3 covers 14 residues. CDR1 is DFQATT and CDR2 is SNEGSKA in the germline V gene (reference sequence). The CDR3 loop reads CSAPDSLANYGYTF. The CDR3 DNA is TGCAGTGCACCGGACAGTCTCGCTAACTATGGCTACACCTTC.

Turning to this clonotype: Germline and junction disagree at one end, which may indicate a read error. This chain connects TRBV2 to TRBJ1-5; D possibly corresponds to TRBD1 (5 bases). The CDR3 runs to 16 residues. Germline V gene sequence: CDR1 SNHLY, CDR2 FYNNEI. CDR3 in amino acids: CASSELSGELQSAPAF. The CDR3 bases are TGTGCCAGCAGTGAACTCTCGGGGGAACTTCAATCAGCCCCAGCATTT.

On this clonotype: In this CDR3 the conserved last residue, phenylalanine or tryptophan, is missing, so a read error is likely. It is unclear where the CDR3 begins or ends on the DNA, so no DNA is shown, and the CDR3 is as TCRdb lists it. This sequence joins TRBV13 and TRBJ2-2; TRBD2, the table's D call, was not compared with the DNA. Germline-derived CDR1 and CDR2 are PRHDT and FYEKMQ (reference sequence). The CDR3 adds up to 8 amino acids, both ends counted. The CDR3 sequence is CASSSLLA.

V is TRBV7-8 and J is TRBJ2-1; D unresolved. The CDR3 totals 15 residues. Germline CDR1 is SGHVS and CDR2 is FQNEAQ. Trimming took off 0 bases at V and 4 bases at J, with 10 bases between the two ends. This CDR3 is CASSLARTVYNEQFF. DNA for the CDR3: TGTGCCAGCAGCTTAGCCCGAACTGTTTACAATGAGCAGTTCTTC.

As for this clonotype: At one boundary the junction diverges from the germline segment, which might be a read error. J is TRBJ1-1 and V is TRBV2; 8 positions agree with TRBD1. Germline CDR1 reads SNHLY; CDR2 reads FYNNEI. The CDR3 runs to 13 residues. The CDR3 loop is CARQGVENTEAFF. In nucleotides, the CDR3 is TGTGCCAGACAGGGGGTAGAGAACACTGAAGCTTTCTTC.

The genes are TRBV29-1 and TRBJ1-2; 8 bases line up with TRBD1. The CDR3 consists of 13 residues. Germline lookup yields CDR1 SQVTM and CDR2 ANQGSEA. J was trimmed by 11 bases and V by 5 bases; bases with no gene match: 13. CDR3 bases: TGCAGCGTTACTTCTCCGGACAGGGCGGGTTACACCTTC. Its protein product is CSVTSPDRAGYTF.

The V call is TRBV9, the J call TRBJ1-5, with D perhaps TRBD1 (5 bases). V lost 3 bases and J 6 bases, leaving 10 bases between the germline ends. This CDR3 region has 13 residues. Per germline, CDR1 SGDLS and CDR2 YYNGEE. CDR3 sequence reads: CASSEAGTQPQHF. CDR3 sequence (DNA): TGTGCCAGCAGCGAGGCGGGGACTCAGCCCCAGCATTTT.

The chain carries TRBV2 and TRBJ2-1, with 11 bases aligning to TRBD2. The germline V gene has CDR1 SNHLY and CDR2 FYNNEI. V shed 1 base and J 1 base; nucleotides not matched to a gene: 6. The CDR3 consists of 18 residues. The CDR3 DNA follows: TGTGCCAGCAGTGAAGAAGGGCGACTAGCGGGGTCCTACAATGAGCAGTTCTTC. It codes for CASSEEGRLAGSYNEQFF.

The sample holds many counts of this clonotype. The chain links TRBV5-6 to TRBJ2-7, with 7 bases fitting TRBD1. The V segment lost 3 bases and the J segment 4 bases; nucleotides outside the gene matches: 13. This CDR3 spans 16 amino acids. Germline V gives CDR1 SGHDT, CDR2 YYEEEE. In nucleotides, the CDR3 is TGTGCCAGCAGCTCTGATTATGACAGGGCTGGGTACGAGCAGTACTTC. Translating it yields CASSSDYDRAGYEQYF.

This clonotype was seen many times. The gene calls are TRBV28 and TRBJ2-1; 9 bases align to TRBD2. Germline CDR1 reads MDHEN; CDR2 reads SYDVKM. V lost 8 bases and J lost 4; bases outside the gene matches: 3. This CDR3 contains 13 residues. CDR3 protein: CASSTSGYNEQFF. Written as DNA, the CDR3 is TGTGCCAGCTCGACTAGCGGATACAATGAGCAGTTCTTC.

This chain joins TRBV24-1 and TRBJ2-7; TRBD1 agrees at 7 bases. CDR3 length equals 14 residues. In germline, CDR1 is KGHDR, CDR2 SFDVKD. V shed 7 bases, J shed 2 bases, and the junction held 7 bases outside the gene matches. This chain's CDR3 is CATSPGTAAYEQYF. The CDR3 DNA sequence: TGTGCCACCAGCCCCGGGACAGCGGCCTACGAGCAGTACTTC.

This rearrangement joins TRBV7-2 to TRBJ2-7; no reliable D call. Trimming took off 5 bases at V and 6 bases at J, with 20 bases between the two ends. The germline CDR1 and CDR2 sequences are SGHTA and FQGNSA. There are 15 residues in the CDR3. CDR3 DNA sequence: TGTGCCAGCAGCCCGCACCACGGTAGTGGCGGCGAGCAGTACTTC. This sequence encodes CASSPHHGSGGEQYF.

This clonotype was recorded many times. V gene TRBV7-3 combines with J gene TRBJ2-7; the match to TRBD1 covers 8 bases. V was pared by 1 base and J by 2 bases, with 7 bases of the junction left unmatched. The germline V gene has CDR1 SGHTA and CDR2 FQGTGA. The length of the CDR3 is 16 residues. Here the CDR3 DNA reads TGTGCCAGCAGCTTAAATGCAGGGGGCGCCCCCTACGAGCAGTACTTC. Translated: CASSLNAGGAPYEQYF.

The rearrangement uses TRBV27 and TRBJ2-7; 9 bases map to TRBD1. Germline V gives CDR1 MNHEY, CDR2 SMNVEV (reference sequence). Germline trimming cut 8 bases from V and 4 bases from J; bases unmatched to any gene: 12. This CDR3 contains 15 residues. CDR3 sequence (DNA): TGTGCCAGCGGGCCTATGGACAGGGGACCATACGAGCAGTACTTC. Its translation is CASGPMDRGPYEQYF.

The chain joins TRBV24-1 to TRBJ2-1; TRBD1 aligns across 7 bases. The CDR3 has 14 amino acids. Germline CDR1 and CDR2: KGHDR and SFDVKD. The J segment lost 9 bases and the V segment lost 3 bases, leaving 7 bases of the junction unmatched. The CDR3 here is CATSDPDRVREQFF. CDR3 coding DNA: TGTGCCACCAGTGATCCCGACAGGGTTCGTGAGCAGTTCTTC.

This chain uses TRBV12-3 or TRBV12-4 with TRBJ1-3, with TRBD1 matching 7 bases. Trimming took 3 bases from V and 2 from J; bases not matched to a gene: 7. This CDR3 has 16 residues. CDR3: CASSFDRVRPGNTIYF. Here the CDR3 DNA reads TGTGCCAGCAGTTTCGACAGGGTTCGGCCTGGAAACACCATATATTTT.

This chain joins TRBV2 and TRBJ2-3; 9 bases fit TRBD1. Unmatched junction bases numbered 3, after V lost 8 bases and J lost 6 bases. This CDR3 comprises 12 residues. Germline values: CDR1 SNHLY, CDR2 FYNNEI. The CDR3 spells CASGQGLDTQYF. The CDR3, as DNA: TGTGCCAGCGGACAGGGGCTCGATACGCAGTATTTT.

This clonotype was seen only once. J is TRBJ1-1 and V is TRBV15; maybe TRBD1 (5 bases). Germline V gives CDR1 LNHNV, CDR2 YYDKDF (reference sequence). The CDR3 runs to 18 residues. Trimming took off 1 base at V and 3 bases at J, with 21 bases between the two ends. The DNA of the CDR3 is TGTGCCACCAGCAGAGCTGGGGGACGACTCCACAAGGACACTGAAGCTTTCTTT. This encodes CATSRAGGRLHKDTEAFF.

V usage is TRBV7-8 and J usage is TRBJ2-7, with TRBD2 as a possible D gene (5 bases). The length of the CDR3 is 15 residues. Germline CDR1 and CDR2: SGHVS and FQNEAQ. V was cut by 5 bases and J by 3 bases, with 17 bases left in between. CDR3 in amino acids: CASSQGGSTLYEQYF. The CDR3 DNA reads as TGTGCCAGCAGCCAAGGAGGATCGACCCTCTACGAGCAGTACTTC. Variable domain in full (rest from reference TRBV7-8 and TRBJ2-7): GAGVSQSPRYKVAKRGQDVALRCDPISGHVSLFWYQQALGQGPEFLTYFQNEAQLDKSGLPSDRFFAERPEGSVSTLKIQRTQQEDSAVYLCASSQGGSTLYEQYFGPGTRLTVT.

The chain employs TRBV24-1 and TRBJ2-5; TRBD2 might be the D (5 bases). The CDR3 is 12 amino acids. The V end lost 5 bases, the J end lost 5 bases, and 8 bases lay between the germline ends. Germline CDR1 reads KGHDR; CDR2 reads SFDVKD. The CDR3, as DNA: TGTGCCACCAGTGCCCCGGGGGAGACCCAGTACTTC. Translated: CATSAPGETQYF.

This chain connects TRBV12-3 or TRBV12-4 to TRBJ2-7; D ambiguous. V was clipped by 2 bases and J by 4 bases, with 9 bases between them. This CDR3 spans 13 amino acids. As DNA, the CDR3 is TGTGCCAGCAGTTTATCGAAAGGATACGAGCAGTACTTC. This encodes CASSLSKGYEQYF.

This clonotype was seen only a few times. The chain links TRBV7-8 to TRBJ2-5; possibly TRBD2 for D (5 bases). There are 14 residues in the CDR3. CDR1 is SGHVS, CDR2 FQNEAQ, per germline. V was trimmed by 6 bases and J by 4 bases, leaving 15 bases between them. CDR3 coding DNA: TGTGCCAGCAGGACGGATCCCAGCGGAGAGACCCAGTACTTC. It codes for CASRTDPSGETQYF.